These T cell receptor beta chains were read from a single sample in a study of early T cells in non-severe SARS-CoV-2 infection. TCRdb re-called the 5' RACE reads with MiXCR, one entry per CDR3 protein. The sample carries approximately 63,000 distinct CDR3 sequences, more than 5.5% recorded once. Sample: whole blood, taken at baseline. The receptors derive from an adult who was a healthcare worker with PCR-confirmed SARS-CoV-2 infection or an uninfected control (not recorded which). CDR3s include the opening cysteine and the closing phenylalanine or tryptophan. The order of the fields is clone size, CDR3 length, J gene, V gene, D gene, CDR3 DNA, CDR3 protein. A D gene is named only where the DNA matches it firmly. Size values are once, few and many counts, or a class for expanded clones, and some rows have none.

many 14 TRBJ2-1 TRBV6-5 - TGTGCCAGCAGTACCCTTCCTACCTACAATGAGCAGTTCTTC CASSTLPTYNEQFF
many 15 TRBJ1-2 TRBV9 TRBD1 TGTGCCAGCAGCTTCCGGGACAGGCCTATCGATGGCTACACCTTC CASSFRDRPIDGYTF
few 13 TRBJ2-1 TRBV28 - TGTGCCAGCAGTTTCTCTGAGTTGGATGAGCAGTTCTTC CASSFSELDEQFF
few 13 TRBJ2-7 TRBV28 - TGTGCCAGCAGAGTAGCGGCGTCCTACGAGCAGTACTTC CASRVAASYEQYF
many 13 TRBJ2-1 TRBV29-1 - TGCAGCTTCCGGGACCGCAGCAGGGATGAGCAGTTCTTC CSFRDRSRDEQFF
few 15 TRBJ2-3 TRBV7-8 TRBD1 TGTGCCAGCAGCTTAGCCCACAGGGGAGCCGGAACGCAGTATTTT CASSLAHRGAGTQYF
many 13 TRBJ1-1 TRBV6-1 - TGTGCCAGCAGTGAAGTCCTCGGTCTAGACGCTTTCTTT CASSEVLGLDAFF
many 11 TRBJ2-7 TRBV29-1 - TGCAGCGTTGTACAGGTTAGCGAGCAGTACTTC CSVVQVSEQYF
many 12 TRBJ1-2 TRBV19 - TGTGCCACCGCCATGGGGCTCTATGGCTACACCTTC CATAMGLYGYTF
- 17 TRBJ2-2 TRBV5-5 TRBD1 TGTGCCAGCAGCCCCCTACCCAGGGGGTGGGACACCGGGGAGCTGTTTTTT CASSPLPRGWDTGELFF
few 12 TRBJ2-3 TRBV6-5 TRBD1 TGTGCCAGCAGTTCATCGGGACAGTCGCAGTATTTT CASSSSGQSQYF
many 18 TRBJ2-1 TRBV18 - TGTGCCAGCTCACCACCTTCACTATCCGGCGCTAGGATCGGTGAGCAGTTCTTC CASSPPSLSGARIGEQFF
many 12 TRBJ2-1 TRBV7-2 - TGTGCCAGCAGCTTAATGTCCAATGAGCAGTTCTTC CASSLMSNEQFF